The rows below give T cell receptor beta chains drawn from one sample of a study of cytomegalovirus exposure and HLA in healthy donors. Data came from immunoSEQ multiplex PCR; TCRdb stores just in-frame clones and leaves some out. This sample has roughly 160,000 clones, with around nine tenths found just once. The sequencing input was PBMCs. These receptors came from a woman between 25 and 40 years old in good health and CMV-seronegative. The CDR3 runs from the conserved cysteine through the conserved F or W. D genes are given only for firm matches. Expanded clones get a size class; other rows say once, few or many, or leave the size out.

D,size,J,V,DNA,CDR3
NA,NA,TRBJ1-1,TRBV9,TGTGCCAGCAGCGTAGCGGGGGGCCGGAACACTGAAGCTTTCTTT,CASSVAGGRNTEAFF
TRBD1,NA,TRBJ1-5,TRBV4-2,TGTGCCAGCAGCCAAGTCGGACAGGGGTTACCCGGGACTCAGCCCCAGCATTTT,CASSQVGQGLPGTQPQHF
NA,NA,TRBJ2-1,TRBV28,TGTGCCAGCAGTTCCCCAAGAGGTTTCAATGAGCAGTTCTTC,CASSSPRGFNEQFF
TRBD2,NA,TRBJ2-6,TRBV4-1,TGCGCCAGTGCCCCGGGACTAGCGGGAGTAGCTGGGGCCAACGTCCTGACTTTC,CASAPGLAGVAGANVLTF
TRBD1,NA,TRBJ1-2,TRBV6-1,TGTGCCAGCCGACAGGGGAACTATGGCTACACCTTC,CASRQGNYGYTF
NA,NA,TRBJ1-2,TRBV19,TGTGCCAGTAGTATAATCCGAGGGACAAGCGGCTACACCTTC,CASSIIRGTSGYTF
NA,NA,TRBJ1-4,TRBV2,TGTGCCAGCATAGCAGGGAGGGATGAAAAACTGTTTTTT,CASIAGRDEKLFF
TRBD2,NA,TRBJ2-2,TRBV30,TGTGCCTGTCAGAGGGGACTAGCGGGATACACCGGGGAGCTGTTTTTT,CACQRGLAGYTGELFF
NA,NA,TRBJ2-3,TRBV28,TGTGCCAGCAGTTCCATCCCCCAAGATACGCAGTATTTT,CASSSIPQDTQYF
TRBD1,once,TRBJ2-1,TRBV18,TGTGCCAGCTCACCCCCCGGACAGGGGGTGAATGAGCAGTTCTTC,CASSPPGQGVNEQFF
TRBD2,NA,TRBJ2-2,TRBV5-1,TGCGCCAGCAGCCGCGGTACCTTAGCGGGGGGGCCGACCGGGGAGCTGTTTTTT,CASSRGTLAGGPTGELFF
TRBD1,NA,TRBJ1-2,TRBV5-1,TGCGCCAGCAGCTTGTGGCAGGGGGCTGGCTACACCTTC,CASSLWQGAGYTF
TRBD1,NA,TRBJ2-3,TRBV5-4,TGTGCCAGCAGCTTGGGGGACAGGGGCACAGATACGCAGTATTTT,CASSLGDRGTDTQYF
TRBD2,few,TRBJ2-3,TRBV6-6,TGTGCCAGCAGCCAGATGGGGGGGGTCACAGATACGCAGTATTTT,CASSQMGGVTDTQYF
NA,NA,TRBJ1-3,TRBV11-2,TGTGCCAGCAGCACCATGCCCCTAAGAAACACCATATATTTT,CASSTMPLRNTIYF
NA,NA,TRBJ1-2,TRBV19,TGTGCCAGTAGTATGTACGTCGGGGGCTACACCTTC,CASSMYVGGYTF
TRBD1,NA,TRBJ1-5,TRBV28,TGTGCCAGCAGTTTAGACAGGGGTCATCAGCCCCAGCATTTT,CASSLDRGHQPQHF
TRBD2,NA,TRBJ2-5,TRBV30,TGTGCCTGGAGTGTACCCTTGGGGGCGGGAGGATCGGGAGAGACCCAGTACTTC,CAWSVPLGAGGSGETQYF
NA,once,TRBJ1-6,TRBV21-1,TGTGCCAGCAGCAAAGAGGGGGCGCGTAATTCACCCCTCCACTTT,CASSKEGARNSPLHF
NA,NA,TRBJ2-6,TRBV29-1,TGCAGCGTTGGGAGCCCTGGGGCCAACGTCCTGACTTTC,CSVGSPGANVLTF
TRBD2,NA,TRBJ2-5,TRBV29-1,TGCAGCGTGGCCCTACTAGCGAGGAGGGAGACCCAGTACTTC,CSVALLARRETQYF
TRBD1,NA,TRBJ1-1,TRBV9,TGTGCCAGCAGCCGCAGGGGGCGATCGGACACTGAAGCTTTCTTT,CASSRRGRSDTEAFF
NA,NA,TRBJ2-7,TRBV6-5,TGTGCCAGCAGCAGAACAGGAGTAGGCGAGCAGTACTTC,CASSRTGVGEQYF
NA,NA,TRBJ2-7,TRBV11-2,TGTGCCAGCAGCTTAGGACAGGACCGCTACGAGCAGTACTTC,CASSLGQDRYEQYF
TRBD1,NA,TRBJ2-1,TRBV6-5,TGTGCCAGCAGTTACGGGGACAGGGCCTACAATGAGCAGTTCTTC,CASSYGDRAYNEQFF
NA,NA,TRBJ1-3,TRBV9,TGTGCCAGCAGCGTAGTTGACACTCCGAGCTCTGGAAACACCATATATTTT,CASSVVDTPSSGNTIYF
TRBD2,NA,TRBJ2-3,TRBV10-1,TGCGCCAGCAGTGAAGGGAGCGGGGGGCCAGGAGATACGCAGTATTTT,CASSEGSGGPGDTQYF
NA,NA,TRBJ2-5,TRBV14,TGTGCCAGCAGCCAAGATACGGGTTGGGAGACCCAGTACTTC,CASSQDTGWETQYF
TRBD1,NA,TRBJ2-7,TRBV29-1,TGCAGCGTTGAAGGCGGGACAGGGGAATTCAACGAGCAGTACTTC,CSVEGGTGEFNEQYF
TRBD1,NA,TRBJ2-7,TRBV4-1,TGCGCCAGCAGCCCTTACGGACAGGGGGCGTTTTACGAGCAGTACTTC,CASSPYGQGAFYEQYF
NA,NA,TRBJ1-2,TRBV18,TGTGCCAGCTCACCATATCGCAGGCTCGATGGCTACACCTTC,CASSPYRRLDGYTF
TRBD2,NA,TRBJ2-3,TRBV5-1,TGCGCCAGCAGCTTGGGCGGGGGGTCGAGCACAGATACGCAGTATTTT,CASSLGGGSSTDTQYF
NA,NA,TRBJ2-7,TRBV27,TGTGCCAGCAGGGGGATTGACAGGAGAAACTACGAGCAGTACTTC,CASRGIDRRNYEQYF
NA,NA,TRBJ2-7,TRBV20-1,TGCAGTGCTAGACCCGCGGACGAGCAGTACTTC,CSARPADEQYF
TRBD1,NA,TRBJ2-5,TRBV5-6,TGTGCCAGCAGCCACACAGGGGGCGGGGAGACCCAGTACTTC,CASSHTGGGETQYF
NA,NA,TRBJ2-1,TRBV19,TGTGCCAGTAGTATCGGATTTGGAGACCCTAGCTCCTACAATGAGCAGTTCTTC,CASSIGFGDPSSYNEQFF
TRBD2,NA,TRBJ2-7,TRBV11-2,TGTGCCAGCAGCCCTAGACTAGCGGGAGGAGAAAACGAGCAGTACTTC,CASSPRLAGGENEQYF
NA,NA,TRBJ2-3,TRBV19,TGTGCCAGTAGTTTTGCGGGATCCACAGATACGCAGTATTTT,CASSFAGSTDTQYF
NA,few,TRBJ1-2,TRBV9,TGTGCCAGCAGTCCTCACTTCAGGGTGGGGTATGGCTACACCTTC,CASSPHFRVGYGYTF
NA,NA,TRBJ1-1,TRBV19,TGTGCCAGCTCTGGGGGGACTCTCACTGAAGCTTTCTTT,CASSGGTLTEAFF
TRBD2,NA,TRBJ2-3,TRBV5-1,TGCGCCAGCAGCTTGGAAGGCGGGAGTCAGACAGATACGCAGTATTTT,CASSLEGGSQTDTQYF
NA,few,TRBJ2-7,TRBV4-3,TGCGCCAGCAGCCAAATAAGGGGTACGGGCGAGCAGTACTTC,CASSQIRGTGEQYF
NA,NA,TRBJ1-2,TRBV5-6,TGTGCCAGCAGCTTGGCCTGGGAGGGTAGGACGGGCTACACCTTC,CASSLAWEGRTGYTF
NA,NA,TRBJ1-6,TRBV4-3,TGCGCCAGCAGCCAAGACCTCATGACAGCTACCTATAATTCACCCCTCCACTTT,CASSQDLMTATYNSPLHF
TRBD2,NA,TRBJ2-1,TRBV9,TGTGCCAGCAGCGTAAGCAACCTGGGACTAGCGCCTAGGGATGAGCAGTTCTTC,CASSVSNLGLAPRDEQFF
NA,NA,TRBJ1-2,TRBV11-2,TGTGCCAGCAGGTTCACAGACAAAAACTATGGCTACACCTTC,CASRFTDKNYGYTF
NA,NA,TRBJ2-7,TRBV21-1,TGTGCCAGCAGCGCATCACTAGCGGAAGCCTACGAGCAGTACTTC,CASSASLAEAYEQYF
NA,NA,TRBJ2-2,TRBV6-1,TGTGCCAGCAGTGAAGGGGCATCCACCGGGGAGCTGTTTTTT,CASSEGASTGELFF
TRBD2,few,TRBJ2-1,TRBV2,TGTGCCAGCAGTCCGAGGGGGACTAGGGATGAGCAGTTCTTC,CASSPRGTRDEQFF
NA,NA,TRBJ1-6,TRBV30,TGTGCCGGGCAGGGTGTCTATAATTCACCCCTCCACTTT,CAGQGVYNSPLHF
NA,NA,TRBJ1-2,TRBV7-9,TGTGCCAGCAGCCGGGGAGCAGATGGCTACACCTTC,CASSRGADGYTF
TRBD2,NA,TRBJ2-2,TRBV19,TGTGCCAGTAGTATACGGGGTAGCGGGGTTTCCGGGGAGCTGTTTTTT,CASSIRGSGVSGELFF
TRBD2,NA,TRBJ2-2,TRBV11-3,TGTGCCAGCAGCTTAGTTATAGCGGGAGGAACCGGGGAGCTGTTTTTT,CASSLVIAGGTGELFF
TRBD2,once,TRBJ2-7,TRBV7-6,TGTGCCAGCAGCCTCGGACGACTAGCGTCCGAGCAGTACTTC,CASSLGRLASEQYF